These T cell receptor beta chains were read from a single sample in a study of T cell repertoires in cytomegalovirus infection. TCRdb fed the reads into MiXCR, producing one record per CDR3 protein. The sample includes 740,000 or so distinct CDR3 sequences, less than 40% of them seen just once. The sample consisted of PBMCs. Receptors were obtained from a human donor in good health (CMV status not recorded). Some clones in this sample may be carry-over from other donors' samples. CDR3s leave out the opening cysteine and the closing phenylalanine or tryptophan. The order of the fields is V gene, J gene, CDR3 protein.

TRBV14	TRBJ2-2	ASSQDRSYTGELF
TRBV7-9	TRBJ1-4	ASSSADGYLVF
TRBV7-2	TRBJ2-3	ASRSTGTISDTQY
TRBV19	TRBJ1-1	ASSSKGYGTEAF
TRBV5-5	TRBJ2-3	ASSLAFFSGGPTDTQY
TRBV29-1	TRBJ2-1	SVERAINEQF
TRBV6-2/TRBV6-3	TRBJ1-1	ASRMTGVTEAF
TRBV28	TRBJ2-1	ASRQAPAASGSVDEQF
TRBV7-9	TRBJ1-1	ASSTADAGTEAF
TRBV12-3/TRBV12-4	TRBJ1-2	ASTPRSAYGYT
TRBV30	TRBJ1-1	AWIPRRTNTEAF
TRBV28	TRBJ1-4	ASRTGGASATNEKLF
TRBV7-2	TRBJ2-7	ASSARDSSYEQY
TRBV3-1	TRBJ1-2	ASSPDINYGYT
TRBV6-1	TRBJ1-2	ASSDGQAIYGYT
TRBV12-3/TRBV12-4	TRBJ2-2	ASSMMGLAGATGELF
TRBV12-3/TRBV12-4	TRBJ2-7	ASSFQTLGEQY
TRBV4-2	TRBJ2-7	ASSRWSGGTYEQY
TRBV7-2	TRBJ2-3	ASSSRLAGRDTQY
TRBV5-3	TRBJ1-1	ASSSDKGHRGTEAF
TRBV5-1	TRBJ2-4	ASSWDRGGGGKAKNIQY
TRBV7-7	TRBJ1-3	ASSPGPAVGNTIY
TRBV6-5	TRBJ1-6	ASSYGAGGVYNSPLH
TRBV6-2/TRBV6-3	TRBJ2-7	ASSYVLPNEQY
TRBV11-2	TRBJ2-3	ASSLVGGAHSTDTQY
TRBV7-9	TRBJ2-7	ASSPIGGSYEQY
TRBV5-4	TRBJ1-4	ASSPEGGAGEKLF
TRBV6-2/TRBV6-3	TRBJ2-5	ASRSRGGQETQY
TRBV12-3/TRBV12-4	TRBJ2-3	ASTSVGGWDTDTQY
TRBV6-2/TRBV6-3	TRBJ2-3	ASSYLATTDTQY
TRBV28	TRBJ2-2	ASKGRENTGELF